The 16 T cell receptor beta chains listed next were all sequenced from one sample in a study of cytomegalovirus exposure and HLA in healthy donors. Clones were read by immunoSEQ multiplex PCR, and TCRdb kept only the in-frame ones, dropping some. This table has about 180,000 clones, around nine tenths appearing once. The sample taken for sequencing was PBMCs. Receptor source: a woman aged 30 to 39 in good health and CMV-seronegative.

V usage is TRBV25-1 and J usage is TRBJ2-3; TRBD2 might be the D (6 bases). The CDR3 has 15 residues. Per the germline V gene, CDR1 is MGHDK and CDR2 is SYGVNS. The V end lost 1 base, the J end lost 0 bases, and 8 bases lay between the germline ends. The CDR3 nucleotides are TGTGCCAGCAGTGAATGGGGGGACAGCACAGATACGCAGTATTTT. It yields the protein CASSEWGDSTDTQYF.

CDR3 coding DNA: TGTGCCAGCAGCGGGCTGACAGGAACCAGCACAGATACGCAGTATTTT. Its translation: CASSGLTGTSTDTQYF. This chain uses TRBV9 with TRBJ2-3; perhaps TRBD1 as D (6 bases). Germline-derived CDR1 and CDR2 are SGDLS and YYNGEE. V gave up 3 bases and J gave up 0 bases, with 14 bases separating them. The CDR3 extends over 16 amino acids.

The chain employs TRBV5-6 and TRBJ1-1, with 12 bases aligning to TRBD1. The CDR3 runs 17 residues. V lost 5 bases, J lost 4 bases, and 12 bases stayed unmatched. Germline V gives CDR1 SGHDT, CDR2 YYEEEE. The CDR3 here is CASRIGRGQGAFTEAFF. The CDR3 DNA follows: TGTGCCAGCAGGATTGGGCGGGGACAGGGGGCATTCACTGAAGCTTTCTTT.

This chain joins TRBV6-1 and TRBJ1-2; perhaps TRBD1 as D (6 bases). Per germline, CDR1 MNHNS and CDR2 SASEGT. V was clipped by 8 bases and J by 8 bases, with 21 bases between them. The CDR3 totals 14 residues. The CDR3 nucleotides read TGTGCCAGCCGAGGGCTACAGGGTGGAGAAGGCTACACCTTC. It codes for CASRGLQGGEGYTF.

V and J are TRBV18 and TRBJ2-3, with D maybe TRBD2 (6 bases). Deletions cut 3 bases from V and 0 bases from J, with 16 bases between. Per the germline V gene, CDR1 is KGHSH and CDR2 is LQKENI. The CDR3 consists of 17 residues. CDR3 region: CASSPQLGRLSTDTQYF. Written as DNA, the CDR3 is TGTGCCAGCTCACCCCAACTCGGGAGACTGAGCACAGATACGCAGTATTTT.

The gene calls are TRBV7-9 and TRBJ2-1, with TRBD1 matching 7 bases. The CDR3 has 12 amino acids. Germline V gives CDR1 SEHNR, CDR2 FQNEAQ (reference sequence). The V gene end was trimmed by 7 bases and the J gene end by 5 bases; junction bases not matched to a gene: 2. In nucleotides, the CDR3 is TGTGCCAGCACGACAGGGAACAATGAGCAGTTCTTC. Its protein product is CASTTGNNEQFF.

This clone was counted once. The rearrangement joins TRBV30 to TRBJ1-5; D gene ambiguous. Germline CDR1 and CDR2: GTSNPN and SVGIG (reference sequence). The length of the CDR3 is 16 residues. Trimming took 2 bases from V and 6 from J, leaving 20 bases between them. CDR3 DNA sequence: TGTGCCTGGAGTCGGGTCGGGTGGAGGGAAGGTCAGCCCCAGCATTTT. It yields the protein CAWSRVGWREGQPQHF.

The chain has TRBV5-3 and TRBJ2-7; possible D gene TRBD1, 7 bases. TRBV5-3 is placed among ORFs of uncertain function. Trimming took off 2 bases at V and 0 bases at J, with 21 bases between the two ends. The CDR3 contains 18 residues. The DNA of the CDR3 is TGTGCCAGAAGCTTTTGTAGGGGGCGCGGGGAGAACTCCTACGAGCAGTACTTC. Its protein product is CARSFCRGRGENSYEQYF.

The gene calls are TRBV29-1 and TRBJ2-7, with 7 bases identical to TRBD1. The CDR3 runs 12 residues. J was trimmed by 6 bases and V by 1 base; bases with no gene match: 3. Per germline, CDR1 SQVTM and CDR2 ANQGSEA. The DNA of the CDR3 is TGCAGCGTTGAAGTCGGACAGGCCGAGCAGTACTTC. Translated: CSVEVGQAEQYF.

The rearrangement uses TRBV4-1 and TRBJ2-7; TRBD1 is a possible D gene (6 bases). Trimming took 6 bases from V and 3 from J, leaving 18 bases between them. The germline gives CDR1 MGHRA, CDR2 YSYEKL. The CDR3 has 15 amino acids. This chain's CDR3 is CASSRVAGADYEQYF. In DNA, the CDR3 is TGCGCCAGCAGTCGTGTAGCAGGGGCTGACTACGAGCAGTACTTC.

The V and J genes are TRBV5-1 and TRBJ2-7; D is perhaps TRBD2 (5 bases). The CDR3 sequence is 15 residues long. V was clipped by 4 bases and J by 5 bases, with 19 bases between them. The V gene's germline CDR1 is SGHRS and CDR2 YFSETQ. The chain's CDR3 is CASSPGNHVLDEQYF. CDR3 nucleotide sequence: TGCGCCAGCAGCCCGGGGAACCACGTCCTGGACGAGCAGTACTTC.

The CDR3 region is CASSQVSGGGKNIQYF. The CDR3 DNA follows: TGCGCCAGCAGCCAAGTTAGCGGGGGCGGAAAAAACATTCAGTACTTC. The chain carries TRBV4-3 and TRBJ2-4; 9 bases are a match to TRBD2. Germline values: CDR1 LGHNA, CDR2 YSLEER. The CDR3 contains 16 residues. J lost 4 bases, V lost 1 base, and 5 bases had no gene match.

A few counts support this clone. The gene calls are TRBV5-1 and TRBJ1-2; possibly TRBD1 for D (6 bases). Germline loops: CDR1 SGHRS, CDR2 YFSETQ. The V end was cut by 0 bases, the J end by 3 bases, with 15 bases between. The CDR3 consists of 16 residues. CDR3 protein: CASSLGGQGQHYGYTF. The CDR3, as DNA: TGCGCCAGCAGCTTGGGCGGCCAGGGACAACACTATGGCTACACCTTC.

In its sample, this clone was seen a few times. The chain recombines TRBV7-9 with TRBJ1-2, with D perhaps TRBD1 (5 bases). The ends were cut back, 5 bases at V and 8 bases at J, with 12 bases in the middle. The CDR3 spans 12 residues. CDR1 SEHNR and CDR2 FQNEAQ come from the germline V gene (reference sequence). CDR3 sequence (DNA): TGTGCCAGCAGCCCCAGTTCAGGGGGCTACACCTTC. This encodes CASSPSSGGYTF.

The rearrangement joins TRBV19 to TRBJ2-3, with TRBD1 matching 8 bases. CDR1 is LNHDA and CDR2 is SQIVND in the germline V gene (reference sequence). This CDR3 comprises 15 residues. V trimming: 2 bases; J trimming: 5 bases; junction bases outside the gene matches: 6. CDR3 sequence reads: CASSIWDRTEDTQYF. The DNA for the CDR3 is TGTGCCAGTAGTATATGGGACAGGACAGAAGATACGCAGTATTTT.

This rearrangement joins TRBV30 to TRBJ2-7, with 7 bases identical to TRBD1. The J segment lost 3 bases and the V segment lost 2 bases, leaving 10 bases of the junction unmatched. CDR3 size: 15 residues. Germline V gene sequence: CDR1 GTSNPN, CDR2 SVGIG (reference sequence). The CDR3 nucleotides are TGTGCCTGGAGTTCTCCAGGGGGAGCTTTCTACGAGCAGTACTTC. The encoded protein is CAWSSPGGAFYEQYF.